This T cell receptor beta chain was retrieved from a study of metastatic and nonmetastatic thyroid tumors. Study in general: Across peripheral blood and tumor or nodule tissue samples taken from malignant and benign thyroid patients, the repertoires were compared with one another. Study-level results: Benign nodules were reported to have significantly lower TCR beta diversity than malignant thyroid tumors, in blood and tumor.

This clone was counted a few times. Its antigen remains unidentified. One end of the junction fails to match germline, which may point to a read error. Germline CDR1 reads MGHDK; CDR2 reads SYGVNS. This CDR3 region has 13 residues. Study processing details: A classifier for distant metastasis in papillary thyroid cancer was constructed using CDR3 differences observed across clinicopathological groups. TCRdb reassembled clones from the PCR reads with MiXCR. TCRdb assigned the V and J calls; the authors' analysis was not used. The sample has 25,000 to 30,000 clones, about 17% seen once. No patient had received any treatment before thyroid surgery.

Source material: blood. This clonotype was sampled from a female donor with papillary thyroid cancer or a benign thyroid nodule (not recorded which). Some clones in this sample may be carry-over from other donors' samples. The chain is built from TRBV25-1 and TRBJ1-2; no reliable D call. The chain's CDR3 is CSSIESPDYGYTF. CDR3 coding DNA: TGTTCCAGCATTGAATCCCCGGACTATGGCTACACCTTC.